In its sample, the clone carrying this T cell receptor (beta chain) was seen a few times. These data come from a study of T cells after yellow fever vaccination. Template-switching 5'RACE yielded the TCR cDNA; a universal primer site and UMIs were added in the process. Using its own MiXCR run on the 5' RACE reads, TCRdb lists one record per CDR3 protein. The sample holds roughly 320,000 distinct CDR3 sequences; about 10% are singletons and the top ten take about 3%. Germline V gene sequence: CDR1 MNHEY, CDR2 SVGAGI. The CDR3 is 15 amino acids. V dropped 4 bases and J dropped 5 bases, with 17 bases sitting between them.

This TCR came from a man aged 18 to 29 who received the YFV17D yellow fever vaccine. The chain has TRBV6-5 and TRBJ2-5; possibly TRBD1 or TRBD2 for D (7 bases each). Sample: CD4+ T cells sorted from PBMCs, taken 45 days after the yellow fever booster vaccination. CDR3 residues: CASSSPRGGEETQYF. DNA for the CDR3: TGTGCCAGCAGTTCCCCCAGGGGGGGGGAGGAGACCCAGTACTTC.